These T cell receptor beta chains were read from a single sample in a study of cytomegalovirus exposure and HLA in healthy donors. TCRdb's table, derived via immunoSEQ multiplex PCR, lists solely in-frame clones and lacks some. Found here are about 190,000 clones, around 77% of them singletons; the top ten hold 1.6%. The sequencing sample was made of PBMCs. The receptors were gathered from a woman younger than 35 in good health and CMV-seronegative. The CDR3 runs from the conserved cysteine through the conserved F or W. A D gene is named only where the DNA matches it firmly. Size values are once, few and many counts, or a class for expanded clones, and some rows have none.

>TRBJ2-1|TRBD2|TRBV19|.
CASSTTSGSSYNEQFF
TGTGCCAGTAGTACTACTAGCGGGAGCTCCTACAATGAGCAGTTCTTC
>TRBJ2-3|.|TRBV2|.
CASGAGTDTQYF
TGTGCCAGCGGGGCAGGAACAGATACGCAGTATTTT
>TRBJ1-3|.|TRBV6-5|few
CASSYDRGNTIYF
TGTGCCAGCAGTTATGATCGGGGAAACACCATATATTTT
>TRBJ2-7|.|TRBV6-5|.
CASGQPLYEQYF
TGTGCCAGTGGACAGCCACTCTACGAGCAGTACTTC
>TRBJ2-7|TRBD1|TRBV5-1|.
CASSLWDRSNEQYF
TGCGCCAGCAGCTTGTGGGACAGGTCCAACGAGCAGTACTTC
>TRBJ1-6|.|TRBV6-5|once
CASSYAQYYNSPLHF
TGTGCCAGCAGTTACGCACAGTACTATAATTCACCCCTCCACTTT
>TRBJ1-5|.|TRBV28|.
CASSGGFQYQPQHF
TGTGCCAGCAGTGGGGGGTTTCAGTATCAGCCCCAGCATTTT
>TRBJ2-2|TRBD2|TRBV9|.
CASSTSGAGELFF
TGTGCCAGCAGCACTAGCGGGGCCGGGGAGCTGTTTTTT
>TRBJ1-2|.|TRBV5-1|.
CASSLETDSMGQAGYTF
TGCGCCAGCAGCTTGGAAACAGATAGTATGGGGCAGGCTGGCTACACCTTC
>TRBJ2-7|TRBD1|TRBV2|.
CASSDRDSRPNEQYF
TGTGCCAGCAGTGATAGGGACAGCAGGCCCAACGAGCAGTACTTC
>TRBJ2-7|.|TRBV19|.
CASSSGGYEQYF
TGTGCCAGTAGTTCGGGTGGTTACGAGCAGTACTTC
>TRBJ2-3|TRBD2|TRBV7-3|few
CASSLSSGSRDTQYF
TGTGCCAGCAGCTTAAGTAGCGGGAGTCGAGATACGCAGTATTTT